Listed below are T cell receptor beta chains from one sample, sequenced in a study of shared clonotypes between healthy human individuals. TCRdb's table, derived via immunoSEQ multiplex PCR, lists solely in-frame clones and lacks some. The sample includes some 630,000 clones, more than 70% of them seen just once. Sequencing input: memory CD4+ T cells sorted from blood. Source of these receptors: a woman between 25 and 40 years old in good health. Both conserved end residues are part of each CDR3. D genes are given only for firm matches. Clone size is not always given. Where it is, it says once, few, many or a class for expanded clones.

.,TRBV6-5,TRBJ2-7,TRBD2,TGTGCCAGCAGGAAGCGGGAAACCTACGAGCAGTACTTC,CASRKRETYEQYF
.,TRBV25-1,TRBJ2-7,.,TGTGCCAGCACCTCTCGACAGGCCTACGAGCAGTACTTC,CASTSRQAYEQYF
.,TRBV11-2,TRBJ1-1,.,TGTGCCAGCAGCTTTCCCCGGTCTGAAGCTTTCTTT,CASSFPRSEAFF
.,TRBV15,TRBJ2-2,.,TGTGCCACCAGCTCCCGACAGACCACCGGGGAGCTGTTTTTT,CATSSRQTTGELFF
.,TRBV6-1,TRBJ2-7,.,TGTGCCAGCAGGGGTGCTAGAAACTCCTACGAGCAGTACTTC,CASRGARNSYEQYF
.,TRBV6-1,TRBJ1-2,TRBD1,TGTGCCAGCAGTGAGGGAGGGACAGGGAACTATGGCTACACCTTC,CASSEGGTGNYGYTF
.,TRBV6-5,TRBJ1-1,.,TGTGCCAGCAGTTACGCGGCAGGGTTGGTGGACACTGAAGCTTTCTTT,CASSYAAGLVDTEAFF
.,TRBV15,TRBJ2-2,TRBD2,TGTGCCACCAGCAGAGAGGCGGGAGCGGGTACCGGGGAGCTGTTTTTT,CATSREAGAGTGELFF
.,TRBV6-5,TRBJ1-5,.,TGTGCCAGCGGTGGTAGGGGCGGTCAGCCCCAGCATTTT,CASGGRGGQPQHF
once,TRBV28,TRBJ2-7,.,TGTGCCACCCACTCCAGATACCAGAGATACGAGCAGTACTTC,CATHSRYQRYEQYF
few,TRBV10-3,TRBJ2-7,TRBD2,TGTGCCATCTCGGGGCTAGCGGGAGAGGAGGGGGAGCAGTACTTC,CAISGLAGEEGEQYF
.,TRBV6-5,TRBJ2-6,.,TGTGCCAGCAGTTATCGGGTACAGGGTGAGGCCAACGTCCTGACTTTC,CASSYRVQGEANVLTF
.,TRBV18,TRBJ1-3,.,TGTGCCAGCTCACCACTAAGGTTCGACTCTGGAAACACCATATATTTT,CASSPLRFDSGNTIYF
.,TRBV11-2,TRBJ2-7,.,TGTGCCAGCAGCTTTGGACAGACCCAAAGTCGAAGAAGTTACGAGCAGTACTTC,CASSFGQTQSRRSYEQYF
.,TRBV7-9,TRBJ2-2,TRBD1,TGTGCCAGCAGCCAGGGACAGGGGACCGGGGAGCTGTTTTTT,CASSQGQGTGELFF
.,TRBV19,TRBJ2-5,.,TGTGCCAGTAGTAGCAACAGCCAAGAGACCCAGTACTTC,CASSSNSQETQYF
once,TRBV7-2,TRBJ2-1,.,TGTGCCAGCAGCTTAGTGTCACTAACCTACAATGAGCAGTTCTTC,CASSLVSLTYNEQFF
few,TRBV7-6,TRBJ1-3,.,TGTGCCAGCAGCTTAGCGACAAGGCTCTCTGGAAACACCATATATTTT,CASSLATRLSGNTIYF
.,TRBV15,TRBJ2-5,.,TGTGCCACCAGCAGAGATCTGGGGGCTATGTCGTACCAAGAGACCCAGTACTTC,CATSRDLGAMSYQETQYF
.,TRBV27,TRBJ1-2,TRBD1,TGTGCCAGCAGTCGTCTGACAGGGGGTAACTATGGCTACACCTTC,CASSRLTGGNYGYTF
.,TRBV18,TRBJ1-4,.,TGTGCCAGCTCACTCGGAGGGACCAATGAAAAACTGTTTTTT,CASSLGGTNEKLFF
.,TRBV10-3,TRBJ2-1,TRBD2,TGTGCCATCAGTGAGAGGGGACTAGCGTACAATGAGCAGTTCTTC,CAISERGLAYNEQFF
.,TRBV5-1,TRBJ2-3,.,TGCGCCAGCAGCGCCGGGACCCTGATCGCAGATACGCAGTATTTT,CASSAGTLIADTQYF
.,TRBV25-1,TRBJ2-5,TRBD2,TGTGCCAGCAGTGAATCTTGGGGGACTAGCGGGAGACAGACCCAGTACTTC,CASSESWGTSGRQTQYF
.,TRBV5-1,TRBJ1-1,.,TGCGCCAGCAGCGTACAGGGTCAAGATACTGAAGCTTTCTTT,CASSVQGQDTEAFF
few,TRBV28,TRBJ2-5,TRBD2,TGTGCCAGCAGTTTTAGCTCTAGCGGCCAAGAGACCCAGTACTTC,CASSFSSSGQETQYF
.,TRBV29-1,TRBJ2-5,.,TGCAGCGTTGTCAGGCTGGTGGGGGAGACCCAGTACTTC,CSVVRLVGETQYF
many,TRBV6-6,TRBJ2-1,TRBD2,TGTGCCAGCAGTTACACTACTAGCGGTACCTACAATGAGCAGTTCTTC,CASSYTTSGTYNEQFF
few,TRBV5-1,TRBJ2-3,.,TGCGCCAGCAGCGGGGACGAGCACGTTACGCAGTATTTT,CASSGDEHVTQYF
.,TRBV7-2,TRBJ1-2,TRBD1,TGTGCCAGCGGATCTTACAGGGGGGACTATGGCTACACCTTC,CASGSYRGDYGYTF
.,TRBV21-1,TRBJ1-2,.,TGTGCCAGCAGCAATGATAATGGAAACTATGGCTACACCTTC,CASSNDNGNYGYTF
.,TRBV30,TRBJ1-2,TRBD1,TGTGCCGTCGAACACAGGGGATATGGCTACACCTTC,CAVEHRGYGYTF
.,TRBV6-1,TRBJ1-5,TRBD1,TGTGCCAGCAGTGAGGTGTTCGGGGACAGGGGGCTATTTGTGGGTCAGCCCCAGCATTTT,CASSEVFGDRGLFVGQPQHF
.,TRBV28,TRBJ2-7,TRBD1,TGTGCCAGCCTGGGGACAGGGCTCTACGAGCAGTACTTC,CASLGTGLYEQYF
.,TRBV11-3,TRBJ2-7,.,TGTGCCAGCAGCCCAGGGCAGGGAACTTCCTACGAGCAGTACTTC,CASSPGQGTSYEQYF
few,TRBV2,TRBJ2-1,TRBD1,TGTGCCAGCGGAGACAGGGGCGGCCGCAATGAGCAGTTCTTC,CASGDRGGRNEQFF
.,TRBV5-4,TRBJ2-3,.,TGTGCCAGCAGCTTGGGGGCAGATACGCAGTATTTT,CASSLGADTQYF
.,TRBV19,TRBJ1-2,.,TGTGCCAGTAGTATTACCGGAGCGGACTATGGCTACACCTTC,CASSITGADYGYTF
.,TRBV12-5,TRBJ2-2,.,TGTGCTAGTGGTGTAAACACCGGGGAGCTGTTTTTT,CASGVNTGELFF
.,TRBV2,TRBJ2-5,TRBD2,TGTGCCAGCAGTGTTGGAGGACTAGCGGGAGGGCGGGGAGAGACCCAGTACTTC,CASSVGGLAGGRGETQYF
.,TRBV18,TRBJ2-5,TRBD1,TGTGCCAGCTCACCCGCGACAGGGTTTGGGGAGACCCAGTACTTC,CASSPATGFGETQYF
many,TRBV4-2,TRBJ2-1,.,TGTGCCAGCAGCCAAGATTGGACGGAGAATGAGCAGTTCTTC,CASSQDWTENEQFF
.,TRBV2,TRBJ2-3,.,TGTGCCAGCACCTCATTGACCTCCCTCACAGATACGCAGTATTTT,CASTSLTSLTDTQYF
.,TRBV19,TRBJ1-1,.,TGTGCCAGTAGTATTATGGAGGACACTGAAGCTTTCTTT,CASSIMEDTEAFF
.,TRBV6-5,TRBJ2-7,TRBD2,TGTGCCACCAGACCGGGGAGAGAGGGAGGGGACGAGCAGTACTTC,CATRPGREGGDEQYF
.,TRBV2,TRBJ2-1,TRBD2,TGTGCCAGCAGTCTGGCTAGCGGGAGTAATGAGCAGTTCTTC,CASSLASGSNEQFF
.,TRBV5-1,TRBJ2-1,.,TGCGCCAGCAGCCCTAGTAGCGGATCCTACAATGAGCAGTTCTTC,CASSPSSGSYNEQFF
once,TRBV29-1,TRBJ2-7,TRBD2,TGCAGCGTCGTCATAGCGGGAGGGCCTAGGGAGCAGTACTTC,CSVVIAGGPREQYF
.,TRBV6-5,TRBJ2-2,.,TGTGCCAGCAGTCGCGGAACGGCGGGCACCGGGGAGCTGTTTTTT,CASSRGTAGTGELFF
.,TRBV5-1,TRBJ2-7,.,TGCGCCAGCAGCTTAGGGCAGGAAAATGCCTACGAGCAGTACTTC,CASSLGQENAYEQYF
few,TRBV6-6,TRBJ2-7,TRBD2,TGTGCCAGCAGTTACTCTTGGAGCGGGAATTACGAGCAGTACTTC,CASSYSWSGNYEQYF
.,TRBV18,TRBJ1-4,.,TGTGCCAGCTCACCACTTGGAGGGAGTGATGAAAAACTGTTTTTT,CASSPLGGSDEKLFF
once,TRBV7-7,TRBJ1-4,TRBD1,TGTGCCAGCAGCGCCGGGACAGGGGGATCTGAAAAACTGTTTTTT,CASSAGTGGSEKLFF